Shown below are 5 T cell receptor beta chains from a single sample sequenced in a study of human T cells and chemical hapten exposure. The time point here: patch test 1, 2 weeks after DPC sensitization. Described treatment: therapeutic diphenylcyclopropenone sensitization with weekly scalp DPC. Via MiXCR, TCRdb re-called the RACE reads, giving one row per CDR3 protein. Of under 200,000 distinct CDR3 sequences listed, more than 12% were seen once; the top ten hold 1.7%. Source: whole blood, taken in connection with sensitization to the hapten diphenylcyclopropenone (DPC). The origin of the receptors is a woman younger than 45 with alopecia areata. Some clones in this sample may be carry-over from other donors' samples.

The chain employs TRBV20-1 and TRBJ2-1, with TRBD2 identical over 7 bases. The V and J ends lost 3 bases and 10 bases, in that order; junction bases with no gene match: 6. Germline V lookup: CDR1 DFQATT, CDR2 SNEGSKA (reference sequence). The CDR3 runs 12 residues. CDR3 bases: TGCAGTGCTAGCGGGCTAGCGGAGGAGCAGTTCTTC. Protein: CSASGLAEEQFF.

This clonotype occurred a few times. The J gene is TRBJ2-5, the V gene TRBV5-5, with TRBD2 identical over 12 bases. CDR1 and CDR2 from the germline V gene are SGHKS and YYEKEE (reference sequence). There are 16 residues in the CDR3. The J segment lost 1 base and the V segment lost 3 bases, leaving 4 bases of the junction unmatched. The CDR3 DNA reads TGTGCCAGCAGCTCACTAGCGGGGGGCTCCCAAGAGACCCAGTACTTC. Protein sequence: CASSSLAGGSQETQYF.

This clonotype was counted ten times or more. V is TRBV20-1 and J is TRBJ2-3; D is tentatively TRBD1 or TRBD2 (5 bases each). CDR3 length: 12 amino acids. The ends were cut back, 3 bases at V and 2 bases at J, with 6 bases in the middle. Per germline, CDR1 DFQATT and CDR2 SNEGSKA (reference sequence). As DNA, the CDR3 is TGCAGTGCTAGCGGGACCACAGATACGCAGTATTTT. Translation: CSASGTTDTQYF.

This clonotype occurred many times. The chain uses TRBV18 and TRBJ2-1; no clear D. Germline V lookup: CDR1 KGHSH, CDR2 LQKENI. CDR3 length: 12 amino acids. The V gene lost 3 bases and the J gene lost 9 bases, with 9 bases spanning the gap. Written as DNA, the CDR3 is TGTGCCAGCTCACCCTCGGCCCCTGAGCAGTTCTTC. It translates to CASSPSAPEQFF. Full variable domain (remainder filled in from reference TRBV18 and TRBJ2-1): NAGVMQNPRHLVRRRGQEARLRCSPMKGHSHVYWYRQLPEEGLKFMVYLQKENIIDESGMPKERFSAEFPKEGPSILRIQQVVRGDSAAYFCASSPSAPEQFFGPGTRLTVL.

Only a few counts were recorded for this clonotype. The gene calls are TRBV27 and TRBJ2-7; D call uncertain. V lost 0 bases and J lost 4, with 7 bases in between. The CDR3 sequence is 13 residues long. Germline V gene sequence: CDR1 MNHEY, CDR2 SMNVEV (reference sequence). The CDR3 DNA reads as TGTGCCAGCAGTTTATCGGAAGGGTACGAGCAGTACTTC. It is translated as CASSLSEGYEQYF.